The 31 T cell receptor beta chains given below trace back to one sample, sequenced in a study of cytomegalovirus exposure and HLA in healthy donors. 60 Vbeta and 13 Jbeta primers were used in PCR. Sequencing used immunoSEQ multiplex PCR; TCRdb keeps in-frame clones, though not all of them. This sample has roughly 220,000 clones, with approximately 80% found just once. Source material: PBMCs. The origin of the receptors is a young man in good health and CMV-seronegative.

Only one count was recorded for this clone. The chain joins TRBV19 to TRBJ2-3, with TRBD1 as a possible D gene (6 bases). CDR1 is LNHDA and CDR2 is SQIVND in the germline V gene (reference sequence). Deletions cut 7 bases from V and 6 bases from J, with 14 bases between. This CDR3 contains 13 residues. CDR3 sequence (DNA): TGTGCCAGTAACCTTCAGGGGTCGGATACGCAGTATTTT. Amino acid sequence: CASNLQGSDTQYF.

CDR3 residues: CASSSGGQGNQPQHF. The CDR3 nucleotides read TGTGCCAGCAGCAGTGGGGGCCAGGGCAATCAGCCCCAGCATTTT. The chain employs TRBV7-2 and TRBJ1-5, with D possibly being TRBD1 (6 bases). CDR1 SGHTA and CDR2 FQGNSA come from the germline V gene. V was cut by 5 bases and J by 2 bases, with 13 bases left in between. The CDR3 loop spans 15 amino acids.

This clone was counted a few times. As DNA, the CDR3 is TGTGCCAGCAGCTTCCGGGACATGACTAACTATGGCTACACCTTC. Translating gives CASSFRDMTNYGYTF. The rearrangement uses TRBV5-6 and TRBJ1-2; TRBD1 might be the D (6 bases). Germline lookup yields CDR1 SGHDT and CDR2 YYEEEE. Deletions cut 2 bases from V and 0 bases from J, with 11 bases between. The CDR3 has 15 residues.

The chain has TRBV6-1 and TRBJ2-2; D gene unclear. In germline, CDR1 is MNHNS, CDR2 SASEGT. The CDR3 has 13 amino acids. V was pared by 9 bases and J by 4 bases, with 12 bases between. CDR3 DNA: TGTGCCAGTTCTAAACCGGGCACCGGGGAGCTGTTTTTT. Amino acid sequence: CASSKPGTGELFF.

In this sample, this clone turned up once. The chain combines TRBV18 with TRBJ2-7, with 10 bases that match TRBD1. From germline, CDR1 is KGHSH and CDR2 LQKENI. V lost 6 bases to trimming and J lost 5 bases; unmatched junction nucleotides: 10. The CDR3 sequence is 15 residues long. The DNA of the CDR3 is TGTGCCAGCTCGCGATGGACAGGGGGTTTAGACGAGCAGTACTTC. Translated, it gives CASSRWTGGLDEQYF.

The chain couples TRBV5-8 to TRBJ2-7, with a tentative D call TRBD2 (6 bases). CDR1 SGHTS and CDR2 YDEGEE come from the germline V gene. The CDR3 contains 15 residues. V lost 0 bases to trimming and J lost 4 bases, with 14 bases between them. The CDR3 here is CASSLDSPRGYEQYF. Written as DNA, the CDR3 is TGTGCCAGCAGCTTGGACAGCCCTCGGGGGTACGAGCAGTACTTC.

This chain links TRBV5-1 with TRBJ2-7, with a weak D call TRBD1 (6 bases). V shed 2 bases and J shed 2 bases, with 11 bases lying between them. From germline, CDR1 is SGHRS and CDR2 YFSETQ. There are 14 residues in the CDR3. The CDR3 loop reads CASSFGAGAYEQYF. The CDR3 DNA reads TGCGCCAGCAGCTTTGGTGCAGGGGCCTACGAGCAGTACTTC.

This clone has only one observation. CDR3 nucleotides: TGTGCCAGCAGTGAAGGGGCAGGGGGTATAATGAATGAGCAGTTCTTC. It translates to CASSEGAGGIMNEQFF. The rearrangement uses TRBV6-1 and TRBJ2-1; 7 positions agree with TRBD1. V dropped 1 base and J dropped 7; count of bases not matched to a gene: 10. Germline CDR1 MNHNS, CDR2 SASEGT. The CDR3 sequence is 16 residues long.

This clone was counted a single time. The chain links TRBV7-9 to TRBJ2-1; 10 nucleotides line up with TRBD2. With 3 bases clipped from V and 10 bases from J, the junction kept 12 bases outside the gene matches. Germline CDR1 SEHNR, CDR2 FQNEAQ (reference sequence). The CDR3 consists of 16 residues. CDR3 in amino acids: CASSFVPGLAPTEQFF. The CDR3 DNA reads TGTGCCAGCAGCTTTGTACCGGGACTAGCGCCTACAGAGCAGTTCTTC.

The chain links TRBV28 to TRBJ1-1, with 8 bases identical to TRBD1. The CDR3 sequence is 17 residues long. Trimming cost V 3 bases and J 3 bases; bases outside gene matches: 12. The germline V gene has CDR1 MDHEN and CDR2 SYDVKM. CDR3: CASSFFGQGYMDTEAFF. The CDR3 DNA sequence: TGTGCCAGCAGTTTTTTCGGACAGGGATATATGGACACTGAAGCTTTCTTT.

J is TRBJ1-2 and V is TRBV11-2, with 9 bases that match TRBD1. V dropped 4 bases and J dropped 3; count of bases not matched to a gene: 12. CDR3 length: 17 amino acids. Germline V CDR1 and CDR2: SGHAT, FQNNGV. The CDR3 nucleotides are TGTGCCAGCAGCTACCCAGGATCGGGACAGGGAGACTATGGCTACACCTTC. Encoded protein: CASSYPGSGQGDYGYTF.

The genes are TRBV4-1 and TRBJ1-6; TRBD1 might be the D (5 bases). The CDR3 loop spans 14 amino acids. CDR1 is MGHRA, CDR2 YSYEKL, per germline. Trimming stripped 5 bases from V and 10 bases from J, with 15 bases between. CDR3 protein: CASSLSARESPLHF. The CDR3 nucleotides are TGCGCCAGCAGCTTGAGTGCCAGGGAATCACCCCTCCACTTT.

This rearrangement joins TRBV6-1 to TRBJ2-3; D remains ambiguous. CDR3 length: 15 amino acids. Between the trimmed V and J ends, which lost 3 bases and 5 bases, there was a span of 15 bases. Per the germline V gene, CDR1 is MNHNS and CDR2 is SASEGT. The chain's CDR3 is CASSDWALGLDTQYF. In nucleotides, the CDR3 is TGTGCCAGCAGTGATTGGGCCTTGGGCTTAGATACGCAGTATTTT.

The chain is built from TRBV15 and TRBJ1-5; D may be TRBD1 (6 bases). This CDR3 is built from 16 residues. In germline, CDR1 is LNHNV, CDR2 YYDKDF (reference sequence). V was clipped by 0 bases and J by 3 bases, with 12 bases between them. CDR3: CATSRDPQGLNQPQHF. CDR3 coding DNA: TGTGCCACCAGCAGAGACCCGCAGGGGCTCAATCAGCCCCAGCATTTT.

The V gene is TRBV18, the J gene TRBJ2-2; no definite D call. Germline loops: CDR1 KGHSH, CDR2 LQKENI. V shed 0 bases and J shed 6 bases, with 8 bases lying between them. The CDR3 spans 14 residues. Here the CDR3 reads CASSPPRGAGELFF. For the CDR3, the DNA is TGTGCCAGCTCACCACCTCGTGGAGCCGGGGAGCTGTTTTTT.

The CDR3 loop reads CASSLTGNHAYTF. The CDR3 DNA is TGTGCCAGCAGCCTGACAGGGAATCATGCCTACACCTTC. The chain carries TRBV7-6 and TRBJ1-2, with TRBD1 matching over 7 bases. Per germline, CDR1 SGHVS and CDR2 FNYEAQ. This CDR3 comprises 13 residues. V lost 5 bases and J lost 10; bases outside the gene matches: 10.

The chain couples TRBV25-1 to TRBJ2-1; a possible D gene is TRBD2 (6 bases). In germline, CDR1 is MGHDK, CDR2 SYGVNS. The CDR3 sequence is 16 residues long. Trimming removed 4 bases from V and 4 bases from J, with 17 bases in between. The CDR3 spells CASSARGAAGYNEQFF. The CDR3 DNA is TGTGCCAGCAGTGCGAGGGGCGCGGCGGGATACAATGAGCAGTTCTTC.

In nucleotides, the CDR3 is TGTGCCAGCAGCTTAGGGGGCGTCGGGGCCAACGTCCTGACTTTC. Its protein is CASSLGGVGANVLTF. J is TRBJ2-6 and V is TRBV13; D unclear. CDR3 length equals 15 residues. Between the trimmed V and J ends, which lost 0 bases and 4 bases, there was a span of 7 bases. From germline, CDR1 is PRHDT and CDR2 FYEKMQ (reference sequence).

The rearrangement joins TRBV7-2 to TRBJ2-3, with a possible D match to TRBD1 (7 bases). Trimming pared 5 bases from V and 5 bases from J, leaving 17 bases between. CDR3 length: 15 residues. CDR1 is SGHTA and CDR2 is FQGNSA in the germline V gene. The CDR3 DNA reads as TGTGCCAGCAGCCTACGGAGGGGGCGGGGAGATACGCAGTATTTT. Amino acids: CASSLRRGRGDTQYF.

The rearrangement links TRBV6-5 to TRBJ1-2; D ambiguous. Germline V gene lookup returns CDR1 MNHEY and CDR2 SVGAGI. The CDR3 covers 11 residues. The V end was cut by 5 bases, the J end by 8 bases, with 9 bases between. CDR3 amino acids: CASSSARGYTF. CDR3 coding DNA: TGTGCCAGCAGTAGCGCGCGGGGCTACACCTTC.

The V call is TRBV6-1, the J call TRBJ2-1; 10 nucleotides match TRBD1. J was trimmed by 9 bases and V by 3 bases; bases with no gene match: 5. This CDR3 contains 14 residues. Germline lookup yields CDR1 MNHNS and CDR2 SASEGT. The DNA for the CDR3 is TGTGCCAGCAGTGAGATGACAGGGGGCGGTGAGCAGTTCTTC. This encodes CASSEMTGGGEQFF.

The rearrangement joins TRBV28 to TRBJ1-1, with 9 bases lining up with TRBD1. Per germline, CDR1 MDHEN and CDR2 SYDVKM. V shed 4 bases and J 1 base; nucleotides not matched to a gene: 7. The CDR3 length is 16 residues. CDR3 DNA sequence: TGTGCCAGCAGTTCACTCTGGGGACAGGGGAACACTGAAGCTTTCTTT. It yields the protein CASSSLWGQGNTEAFF.

The chain has TRBV6-5 and TRBJ1-4; 8 nucleotides line up with TRBD1. The CDR3 spans 15 residues. Germline V gives CDR1 MNHEY, CDR2 SVGAGI. V shed 6 bases, J shed 5 bases, and the junction held 8 bases outside the gene matches. CDR3 residues: CASSRGTGRNEKLFF. The CDR3 DNA reads as TGTGCCAGCAGCCGCGGGACAGGACGAAATGAAAAACTGTTTTTT.

The V call is TRBV23-1, the J call TRBJ1-2; D call uncertain. TRBV23-1 is designated an ORF whose function remains uncertain. V was pared by 0 bases and J by 5 bases, with 16 bases between. The CDR3 has 16 residues. The CDR3 spells CASSQSLAAFLYGYTF. The CDR3 coding sequence is TGCGCCAGCAGTCAATCACTCGCGGCCTTCCTATATGGCTACACCTTC.

This clone was seen more than once but under ten times. The rearrangement links TRBV5-6 to TRBJ1-1; the D gene is possibly TRBD1 (6 bases). The CDR3 consists of 14 residues. Germline V lookup: CDR1 SGHDT, CDR2 YYEEEE. V lost 2 bases, J lost 5 bases, and 13 bases lay in between. The CDR3 here is CASSFRTANTEAFF. For the CDR3, the DNA is TGTGCCAGCAGCTTTAGGACAGCGAATACTGAAGCTTTCTTT.

This clone was detected once. The gene calls are TRBV11-2 and TRBJ1-2, with D maybe TRBD1 (6 bases). This CDR3 region has 15 residues. V lost 0 bases, J lost 2 bases, and 10 bases lay in between. Per germline, CDR1 SGHAT and CDR2 FQNNGV. Written as DNA, the CDR3 is TGTGCCAGCAGCTTAGAGGCAGGGGCAAACTATGGCTACACCTTC. Its protein is CASSLEAGANYGYTF. Combining the CDR3 with reference TRBV11-2 and TRBJ1-2 gives the whole variable domain EAGVAQSPRYKIIEKRQSVAFWCNPISGHATLYWYQQILGQGPKLLIQFQNNGVVDDSQLPKDRFSAERLKGVDSTLKIQPAKLEDSAVYLCASSLEAGANYGYTFGSGTRLTVV.

This clone has only a few counts. V and J are TRBV6-1 and TRBJ1-1; 8 bases line up with TRBD1. Germline V gene sequence: CDR1 MNHNS, CDR2 SASEGT. V trimming: 6 bases; J trimming: 0 bases; junction bases outside the gene matches: 6. The CDR3 length is 15 residues. As DNA, the CDR3 is TGTGCCAGCAGCTTCAGACAGGGGCTGAACACTGAAGCTTTCTTT. Translating gives CASSFRQGLNTEAFF.

CDR3 loop: CASSLITGSYTGELFF. As DNA, the CDR3 is TGCGCCAGCAGCCTGATTACCGGGTCTTACACCGGGGAGCTGTTTTTT. This chain joins TRBV4-1 and TRBJ2-2; D remains ambiguous. CDR3 length: 16 amino acids. V dropped 4 bases and J dropped 3 bases, with 15 bases sitting between them. Germline V CDR1 and CDR2: MGHRA, YSYEKL.

This clone was picked up one time. V gene TRBV20-1 combines with J gene TRBJ2-7; D unclear. This CDR3 is 11 amino acids long. Trimming shortened V by 6 bases and J by 2 bases, and 8 bases separated the two germline ends. Germline CDR1 reads DFQATT; CDR2 reads SNEGSKA (reference sequence). The CDR3 protein is CSALETYEQYF. In DNA, the CDR3 is TGCAGTGCGCTGGAGACCTACGAGCAGTACTTC.

The rearrangement uses TRBV11-2 and TRBJ2-5, with D perhaps TRBD2 (5 bases). The CDR3 consists of 15 residues. Germline-derived CDR1 and CDR2 are SGHAT and FQNNGV. V was pared by 5 bases and J by 4 bases, with 17 bases between. The CDR3 sequence is CASSPVPADGETQYF. In DNA, the CDR3 is TGTGCCAGCAGCCCCGTACCAGCGGATGGAGAGACCCAGTACTTC.

The chain uses TRBV5-1 and TRBJ2-1, with a tentative D call TRBD2 (5 bases). The germline gives CDR1 SGHRS, CDR2 YFSETQ. The CDR3 has 14 amino acids. V lost 5 bases and J lost 5, with 14 bases in between. CDR3 residues: CASSVNPLDNEQFF. The CDR3 region has the DNA TGCGCCAGCAGTGTGAACCCACTAGACAATGAGCAGTTCTTC. The full variable domain, in which reference TRBV5-1 and TRBJ2-1 provide the parts outside the CDR3, is KAGVTQTPRYLIKTRGQQVTLSCSPISGHRSVSWYQQTPGQGLQFLFEYFSETQRNKGNFPGRFSGRQFSNSRSEMNVSTLELGDSALYLCASSVNPLDNEQFFGPGTRLTVL.